Below, 2 T cell receptor beta chains from the same sample are listed, as sequenced in a study of shared clonotypes between healthy human individuals. Sequencing was performed with immunoSEQ multiplex PCR; in TCRdb, only in-frame clones are kept and a portion is missing. The sample has 640,000 or so clones; 55% to 75% are singletons. The sequenced material came from memory CD4+ T cells sorted from blood. Regarding subset: CD45RA-negative fraction. The receptors here all came from a woman in her thirties in good health.

The V call is TRBV5-8, the J call TRBJ2-7, with 8 bases matching TRBD2. The CDR3 has 16 residues. Germline V gene data show CDR1 as SGHTS and CDR2 as YDEGEE. J gave up 3 bases and V 6 bases, and 14 bases lay outside the gene matches. Written as DNA, the CDR3 is TGTGCCAGCAAGAGACTCCGGGAGGGCCATAACTACGAGCAGTACTTC. Protein product: CASKRLREGHNYEQYF.

This clone has just one count. Being one base from a much bigger clone, this may be a read error. Other DNA variants within this sample encode the same CDR3. The CDR3 DNA sequence: TGTGCCAGCAGCTTGGAAGAAGAGACCCAGTACTTC. Protein sequence: CASSLEEETQYF. The rearrangement joins TRBV5-6 to TRBJ2-5; D is unclear. Germline V gene lookup returns CDR1 SGHDT and CDR2 YYEEEE. V lost 0 bases to trimming and J lost 3 bases, with 3 bases between them. This CDR3 spans 12 amino acids.